A selection of T cell receptor beta chains follows, all from one sample in a study of blood T cell repertoires in COVID-19. Data came from immunoSEQ multiplex PCR; TCRdb stores just in-frame clones and leaves some out. The sample contains over 200,000 clones, about 90% of which appear only once. What was sequenced was peripheral blood. The receptors originated from a man aged 35 to 55 with active or convalescent COVID-19. Both conserved end residues are part of each CDR3. The order of the fields is V gene, D gene, J gene, CDR3 protein. A D gene is named only where the DNA matches it firmly.

v_call: TRBV7-9; d_call: TRBD1; j_call: TRBJ1-6; cdr3_aa: CASSPGQQNSPLHF
v_call: TRBV19; d_call: -; j_call: TRBJ2-1; cdr3_aa: CASSIVPRLTYNEQFF
v_call: TRBV28; d_call: -; j_call: TRBJ1-2; cdr3_aa: CASSFGGLYGYTF
v_call: TRBV7-2; d_call: TRBD1; j_call: TRBJ2-7; cdr3_aa: CASSFDRGSYEQYF
v_call: TRBV25-1; d_call: TRBD1; j_call: TRBJ1-2; cdr3_aa: CASSESGQSYGYTF
v_call: TRBV10-3; d_call: -; j_call: TRBJ1-2; cdr3_aa: CAISESTGVGNYGYTF
v_call: TRBV9; d_call: -; j_call: TRBJ2-7; cdr3_aa: CASSVGPGSNEQYF
v_call: TRBV5-1; d_call: -; j_call: TRBJ2-7; cdr3_aa: CASSLVDSSSYEQYF
v_call: TRBV9; d_call: TRBD1; j_call: TRBJ2-1; cdr3_aa: CASSVAGGSYNEQFF
v_call: TRBV7-6; d_call: TRBD2; j_call: TRBJ2-3; cdr3_aa: CASSSTAGADTQYF
v_call: TRBV5-4; d_call: -; j_call: TRBJ2-2; cdr3_aa: CASSFRRTMNTGELFF
v_call: TRBV9; d_call: TRBD1; j_call: TRBJ1-3; cdr3_aa: CASSVAGGLAGNTIYF
v_call: TRBV11-2; d_call: TRBD1; j_call: TRBJ1-1; cdr3_aa: CASSPWDREIRAFF
v_call: TRBV18; d_call: -; j_call: TRBJ1-5; cdr3_aa: CASSPGGGGQPQHF
v_call: TRBV19; d_call: -; j_call: TRBJ1-2; cdr3_aa: CASSISSHNYGYTF
v_call: TRBV19; d_call: TRBD1; j_call: TRBJ1-1; cdr3_aa: CASSTLDRRNTEAFF
v_call: TRBV11-2; d_call: -; j_call: TRBJ1-2; cdr3_aa: CASSLDGADYGYTF
v_call: TRBV5-1; d_call: -; j_call: TRBJ2-1; cdr3_aa: CASSLDIRSYNEQFF
v_call: TRBV27; d_call: TRBD1; j_call: TRBJ2-5; cdr3_aa: CASSLSLGGRGPLRETQYF
v_call: TRBV18; d_call: -; j_call: TRBJ2-2; cdr3_aa: CASSRLAEMVELFF
v_call: TRBV11-3; d_call: TRBD1; j_call: TRBJ2-7; cdr3_aa: CASSPGQQIHEQYF
v_call: TRBV12-5; d_call: -; j_call: TRBJ1-2; cdr3_aa: CASGLNPGNYGYTF
v_call: TRBV28; d_call: -; j_call: TRBJ1-1; cdr3_aa: CASKTSRGTEAFF
v_call: TRBV5-1; d_call: TRBD1; j_call: TRBJ2-2; cdr3_aa: CASSLDAGGGELFF
v_call: TRBV28; d_call: -; j_call: TRBJ1-2; cdr3_aa: CASSLVQARGYTF
v_call: TRBV28; d_call: -; j_call: TRBJ1-2; cdr3_aa: CASSFRAGHGYTF
v_call: TRBV11-3; d_call: -; j_call: TRBJ2-3; cdr3_aa: CASSLDRRTVQYF
v_call: TRBV5-1; d_call: -; j_call: TRBJ2-1; cdr3_aa: CASKDGSGNNEQFF